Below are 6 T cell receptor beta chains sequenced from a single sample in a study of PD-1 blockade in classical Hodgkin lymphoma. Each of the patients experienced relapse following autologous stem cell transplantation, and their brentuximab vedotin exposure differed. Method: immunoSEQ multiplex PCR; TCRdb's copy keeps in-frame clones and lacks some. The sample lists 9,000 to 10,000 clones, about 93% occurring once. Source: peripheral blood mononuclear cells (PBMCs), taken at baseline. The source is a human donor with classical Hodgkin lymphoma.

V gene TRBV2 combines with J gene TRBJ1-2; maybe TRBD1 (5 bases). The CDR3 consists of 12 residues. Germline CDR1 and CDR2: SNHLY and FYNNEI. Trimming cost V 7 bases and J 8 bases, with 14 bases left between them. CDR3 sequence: CASIGQGDGYTF. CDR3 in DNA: TGTGCCAGCATTGGGCAGGGCGACGGCTACACCTTC.

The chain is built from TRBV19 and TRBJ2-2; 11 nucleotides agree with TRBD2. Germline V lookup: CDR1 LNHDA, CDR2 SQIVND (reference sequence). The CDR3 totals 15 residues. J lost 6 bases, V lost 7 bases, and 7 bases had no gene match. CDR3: CASTSASGRPGELFF. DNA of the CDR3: TGTGCCAGTACCTCGGCTAGCGGGAGGCCCGGGGAGCTGTTTTTT.

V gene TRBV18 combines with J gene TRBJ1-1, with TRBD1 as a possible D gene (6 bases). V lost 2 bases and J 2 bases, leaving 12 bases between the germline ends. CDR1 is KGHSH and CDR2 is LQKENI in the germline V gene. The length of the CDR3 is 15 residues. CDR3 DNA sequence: TGTGCCAGCTCACCAGACGGGGGGGCAAACACTGAAGCTTTCTTT. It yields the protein CASSPDGGANTEAFF.

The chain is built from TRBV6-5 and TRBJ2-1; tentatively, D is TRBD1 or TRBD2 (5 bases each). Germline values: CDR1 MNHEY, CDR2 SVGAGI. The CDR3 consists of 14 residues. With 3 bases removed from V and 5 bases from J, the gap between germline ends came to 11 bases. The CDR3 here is CASSYSSGHNEQFF. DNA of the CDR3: TGTGCCAGCAGTTATAGTTCGGGGCACAATGAGCAGTTCTTC.

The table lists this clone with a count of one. In DNA, the CDR3 is TGTGCCAGTAGTCCGACGGGGAATCAGCCCCAGCATTTT. Translating it yields CASSPTGNQPQHF. The chain couples TRBV19 to TRBJ1-5, with D unclear. CDR1 and CDR2 (germline): LNHDA, SQIVND (reference sequence). The length of the CDR3 is 13 residues. V was clipped by 5 bases and J by 4 bases, with 9 bases between them.

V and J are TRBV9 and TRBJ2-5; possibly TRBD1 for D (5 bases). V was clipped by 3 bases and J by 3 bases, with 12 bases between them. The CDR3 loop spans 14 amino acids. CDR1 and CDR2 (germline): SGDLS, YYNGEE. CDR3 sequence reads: CASSAGHAKETQYF. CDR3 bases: TGTGCCAGCAGCGCAGGACACGCCAAAGAGACCCAGTACTTC.